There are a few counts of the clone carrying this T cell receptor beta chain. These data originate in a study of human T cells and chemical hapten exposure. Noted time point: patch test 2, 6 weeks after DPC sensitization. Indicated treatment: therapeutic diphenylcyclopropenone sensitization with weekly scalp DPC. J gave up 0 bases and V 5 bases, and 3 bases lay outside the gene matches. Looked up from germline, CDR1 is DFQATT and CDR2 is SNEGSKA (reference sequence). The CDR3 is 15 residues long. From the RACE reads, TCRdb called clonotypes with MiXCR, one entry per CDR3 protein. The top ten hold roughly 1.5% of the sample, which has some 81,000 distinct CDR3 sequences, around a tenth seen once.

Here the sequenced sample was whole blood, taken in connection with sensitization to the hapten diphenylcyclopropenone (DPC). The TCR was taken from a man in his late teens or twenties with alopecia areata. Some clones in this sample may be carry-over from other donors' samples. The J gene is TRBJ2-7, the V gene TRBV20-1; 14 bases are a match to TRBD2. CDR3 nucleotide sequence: TGCAGTGCTGGGACTAGCGGGGGCCTCTCCTACGAGCAGTACTTC. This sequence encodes CSAGTSGGLSYEQYF.